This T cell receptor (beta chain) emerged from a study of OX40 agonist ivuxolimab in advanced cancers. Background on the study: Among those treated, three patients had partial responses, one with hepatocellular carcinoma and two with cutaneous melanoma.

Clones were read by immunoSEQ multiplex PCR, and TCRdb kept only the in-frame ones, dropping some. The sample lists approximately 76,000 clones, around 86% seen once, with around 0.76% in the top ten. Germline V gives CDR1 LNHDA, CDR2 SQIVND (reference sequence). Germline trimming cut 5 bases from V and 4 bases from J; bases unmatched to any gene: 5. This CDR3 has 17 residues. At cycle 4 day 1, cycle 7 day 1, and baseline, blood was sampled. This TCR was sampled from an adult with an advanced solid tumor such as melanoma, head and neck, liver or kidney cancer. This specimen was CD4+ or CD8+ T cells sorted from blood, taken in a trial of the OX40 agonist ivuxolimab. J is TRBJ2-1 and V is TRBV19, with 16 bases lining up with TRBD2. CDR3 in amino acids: CASSPGTSGRVYNEQFF. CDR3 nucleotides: TGTGCCAGTAGTCCGGGGACTAGCGGGAGGGTGTACAATGAGCAGTTCTTC.